The 25 T cell receptor beta chains below come from one sample, sequenced in a study of graft-versus-host responses after intestinal transplantation. TCRdb's copy holds only in-frame clones and misses some; the assay was immunoSEQ multiplex PCR. The data contain approximately 86,000 clones, around 92% of them singletons. No antigen is known for these receptors. The input for sequencing was unstimulated CD8+ T cells sorted from spleen or lymph node cells, taken before transplant. Source of these receptors: a human donor who was the organ donor for an intestinal transplant.

This chain links TRBV9 with TRBJ1-3; TRBD1 is a possible D gene (5 bases). V lost 3 bases and J 0 bases, leaving 16 bases between the germline ends. Germline V gives CDR1 SGDLS, CDR2 YYNGEE. The CDR3 has 17 amino acids. The chain's CDR3 is CASSAPTVESSGNTIYF. CDR3 DNA: TGTGCCAGCAGCGCACCGACAGTAGAATCCTCTGGAAACACCATATATTTT.

The rearrangement uses TRBV4-3 and TRBJ1-6; weak D call: TRBD1 (5 bases). Germline assignment: CDR1 LGHNA and CDR2 YSLEER. CDR3 length: 18 amino acids. V lost 0 bases and J 0 bases, leaving 12 bases between the germline ends. The DNA of the CDR3 is TGCGCCAGCAGCCAAGAAAGCGGGGGGAGCTCCTATAATTCACCCCTCCACTTT. It encodes CASSQESGGSSYNSPLHF.

The chain recombines TRBV7-9 with TRBJ2-7; no clear D. There are 15 residues in the CDR3. V gave up 1 base and J gave up 3 bases, with 13 bases separating them. Per the germline V gene, CDR1 is SEHNR and CDR2 is FQNEAQ (reference sequence). The CDR3 loop is CASSLDRYRNYEQYF. CDR3 sequence (DNA): TGTGCCAGCAGCTTAGATCGATACAGAAACTACGAGCAGTACTTC.

This clone has a handful of counts. This sequence joins TRBV9 and TRBJ1-2; D not certain. The V and J ends lost 0 bases and 4 bases respectively, with 7 bases between them. The CDR3 covers 13 residues. CDR1 is SGDLS, CDR2 YYNGEE, per germline. The CDR3 nucleotides are TGTGCCAGCAGCGTAGGTCGGAGCTATGGCTACACCTTC. As protein: CASSVGRSYGYTF. Combining the CDR3 with reference TRBV9 and TRBJ1-2 gives the whole variable domain DSGVTQTPKHLITATGQRVTLRCSPRSGDLSVYWYQQSLDQGLQFLIQYYNGEERAKGNILERFSAQQFPDLHSELNLSSLELGDSALYFCASSVGRSYGYTFGSGTRLTVV.

The rearrangement joins TRBV5-1 to TRBJ2-7, with TRBD1 identical over 9 bases. V lost 2 bases, J lost 4 bases, and 7 bases stayed unmatched. Germline CDR1 and CDR2: SGHRS and YFSETQ. This CDR3 region has 15 residues. The CDR3 coding sequence is TGCGCCAGCAGCTTTACACCGGGACAGGGATACGAGCAGTACTTC. Its translation is CASSFTPGQGYEQYF.

V and J are TRBV5-1 and TRBJ2-7; possibly TRBD1 for D (6 bases). CDR1 and CDR2 (germline): SGHRS, YFSETQ. CDR3 length equals 14 residues. Trimming pared 0 bases from V and 3 bases from J, leaving 10 bases between. This CDR3 reads CASSLGQGHYEQYF. The CDR3 DNA is TGCGCCAGCAGCTTGGGCCAGGGGCACTACGAGCAGTACTTC.

The chain combines TRBV5-4 with TRBJ1-2; perhaps TRBD1 as D (6 bases). The CDR3 covers 12 residues. Germline-derived CDR1 and CDR2 are SGHNT and YYREEE (reference sequence). V lost 0 bases, J lost 8 bases, and 8 bases lay in between. CDR3 sequence: CASSLAGEGYTF. The CDR3 nucleotides are TGTGCCAGCAGCTTGGCAGGGGAAGGCTACACCTTC.

This clone was detected only once. The chain joins TRBV9 to TRBJ2-2, with D perhaps TRBD2 (6 bases). The CDR3 length is 16 residues. The germline CDR1 and CDR2 sequences are SGDLS and YYNGEE. Trimming took off 2 bases at V and 0 bases at J, with 11 bases between the two ends. This chain's CDR3 is CASSVGRVANTGELFF. The DNA for the CDR3 is TGTGCCAGCAGCGTCGGGAGAGTCGCGAACACCGGGGAGCTGTTTTTT. Combining the CDR3 with reference TRBV9 and TRBJ2-2 gives the whole variable domain DSGVTQTPKHLITATGQRVTLRCSPRSGDLSVYWYQQSLDQGLQFLIQYYNGEERAKGNILERFSAQQFPDLHSELNLSSLELGDSALYFCASSVGRVANTGELFFGEGSRLTVL.

The chain employs TRBV28 and TRBJ2-7, with D possibly TRBD2 on 6 matching bases. The CDR3 loop spans 12 amino acids. V lost 10 bases, J lost 0 bases, and 10 bases lay in between. Germline V gene lookup returns CDR1 MDHEN and CDR2 SYDVKM. The CDR3 DNA follows: TGTGCCACTTCGGGACTCTCCTACGAGCAGTACTTC. Protein product: CATSGLSYEQYF.

The CDR3 sequence: CASSLSGQNEQFF. The CDR3 bases are TGTGCCAGCAGTTTATCGGGACAGAATGAGCAGTTCTTC. This chain uses TRBV27 with TRBJ2-1, with 7 bases aligning to TRBD1. From germline, CDR1 is MNHEY and CDR2 SMNVEV (reference sequence). CDR3 length equals 13 residues. The V gene end was trimmed by 0 bases and the J gene end by 7 bases; junction bases not matched to a gene: 0.

V usage is TRBV29-1 and J usage is TRBJ1-4; 7 positions agree with TRBD1. This CDR3 contains 13 residues. From germline, CDR1 is SQVTM and CDR2 ANQGSEA. The trim removed 7 bases at V and 4 bases at J, leaving 6 bases unmatched. The CDR3 spells CSAWDSLNEKLFF. CDR3 nucleotides: TGCAGCGCCTGGGACAGTCTTAATGAAAAACTGTTTTTT.

The chain couples TRBV19 to TRBJ1-5; D is unresolved. The CDR3 consists of 20 residues. With 3 bases removed from V and 0 bases from J, the gap between germline ends came to 24 bases. The germline V gene has CDR1 LNHDA and CDR2 SQIVND (reference sequence). The CDR3 spells CASSMRDPAIGRYSNQPQHF. CDR3 nucleotides: TGTGCCAGTAGTATGAGGGATCCGGCAATCGGGCGTTATAGCAATCAGCCCCAGCATTTT.

The V call is TRBV5-1, the J call TRBJ1-1, with TRBD1 matching 10 bases. The CDR3 loop spans 17 amino acids. In germline, CDR1 is SGHRS, CDR2 YFSETQ. With 4 bases clipped from V and 0 bases from J, the junction kept 9 bases outside the gene matches. In DNA form, the CDR3 reads TGCGCCAGCAGCCCGACAGGGGGCGACTTGGTGAACACTGAAGCTTTCTTT. Protein: CASSPTGGDLVNTEAFF.

The chain carries TRBV21-1 and TRBJ1-1; the listed D gene, TRBD1, was not tested against the DNA. TRBV21-1 is a listed pseudogene. This CDR3 has 14 amino acids. CDR3 protein: CASSKEEQDPEAFF. CDR3 DNA: TGTGCCAGCAGCAAAGAGGAACAGGACCCTGAAGCTTTCTTT.

This chain connects TRBV5-6 to TRBJ2-1; 10 bases are a match to TRBD2. Germline assignment: CDR1 SGHDT and CDR2 YYEEEE. The V gene end was trimmed by 3 bases and the J gene end by 0 bases; junction bases not matched to a gene: 3. The CDR3 has 16 residues. In DNA, the CDR3 is TGTGCCAGCAGCTATAGACTAGCGGGCTCCTACAATGAGCAGTTCTTC. Residues: CASSYRLAGSYNEQFF. Variable domain in full (rest from reference TRBV5-6 and TRBJ2-1): DAGVTQSPTHLIKTRGQQVTLRCSPKSGHDTVSWYQQALGQGPQFIFQYYEEEERQRGNFPDRFSGHQFPNYSSELNVNALLLGDSALYLCASSYRLAGSYNEQFFGPGTRLTVL.

V and J are TRBV5-4 and TRBJ2-7, with 7 bases matching TRBD1. Germline CDR1 reads SGHNT; CDR2 reads YYREEE (reference sequence). Trimming took 1 base from V and 7 from J; bases not matched to a gene: 2. The CDR3 sequence is 12 residues long. The CDR3 sequence is CASSLRQGEQYF. In DNA form, the CDR3 reads TGTGCCAGCAGCTTGAGACAGGGAGAGCAGTACTTC.

The genes are TRBV4-2 and TRBJ2-7; TRBD1 matches 9 bases. Trimming at V came to 3 bases and at J to 0 bases, leaving 3 bases not matched to a gene. Looked up from germline, CDR1 is LGHNA and CDR2 is YNFKEQ. The CDR3 covers 15 residues. The CDR3 sequence: CASSQGQGSSYEQYF. CDR3 DNA sequence: TGTGCCAGCAGCCAGGGACAGGGAAGCTCCTACGAGCAGTACTTC.

This clone has more than one count but fewer than ten. The V call is TRBV4-1, the J call TRBJ1-2; the D is unclear. The CDR3 has 16 amino acids. V dropped 2 bases and J dropped 7 bases, with 20 bases sitting between them. Looked up from germline, CDR1 is MGHRA and CDR2 is YSYEKL. The chain's CDR3 is CASSQTMTDHTIGYTF. For the CDR3, the DNA is TGCGCCAGCAGCCAAACGATGACCGATCACACTATTGGCTACACCTTC.

V and J are TRBV2 and TRBJ2-3, with TRBD2 matching over 8 bases. Germline trimming cut 1 base from V and 5 bases from J; bases unmatched to any gene: 11. This CDR3 has 17 residues. Germline assignment: CDR1 SNHLY and CDR2 FYNNEI. The CDR3 region has the DNA TGTGCCAGCAGTGAAGGCTGGGCGGGGGGAGTCGAAGATACGCAGTATTTT. As protein: CASSEGWAGGVEDTQYF.

This chain connects TRBV6-1 to TRBJ2-7; D call uncertain. This CDR3 has 10 residues. Germline CDR1 reads MNHNS; CDR2 reads SASEGT. Trimming stripped 8 bases from V and 3 bases from J, with 5 bases between. CDR3 DNA: TGTGCCAGCGCGAGCTACGAGCAGTACTTC. Amino acid sequence: CASASYEQYF.

The V and J genes are TRBV20-1 and TRBJ1-1, with unresolved D. This CDR3 is 11 amino acids long. Germline CDR1 and CDR2: DFQATT and SNEGSKA (reference sequence). Between the trimmed V and J ends, which lost 6 bases and 0 bases, there was a span of 5 bases. CDR3 bases: TGCAGTGCCCGGGTGAACACTGAAGCTTTCTTT. Amino acids: CSARVNTEAFF.

V usage is TRBV11-2 and J usage is TRBJ2-7, with 8 nucleotides matching TRBD2. Germline-derived CDR1 and CDR2 are SGHAT and FQNNGV. CDR3 size: 15 residues. Trimming removed 4 bases from V and 1 base from J; junction bases left unmatched: 6. The CDR3 coding sequence is TGTGCCAGCAGCTCCGGCGGGGGGAGGTCCTACGAGCAGTACTTC. Translating gives CASSSGGGRSYEQYF.

This clone was detected only once. The chain employs TRBV28 and TRBJ2-7; 8 bases agree with TRBD1. Germline CDR1 MDHEN, CDR2 SYDVKM. With V trimmed by 7 bases and J by 5 bases, 7 bases remained unmatched. This CDR3 is 13 amino acids long. The CDR3: CASKGQGGHEQYF. The CDR3 DNA reads TGTGCCAGCAAAGGACAGGGAGGCCACGAGCAGTACTTC.

The genes are TRBV4-1 and TRBJ1-5; 7 bases are shared with TRBD1. J was trimmed by 9 bases and V by 0 bases; bases with no gene match: 5. The CDR3 totals 14 residues. Germline loops: CDR1 MGHRA, CDR2 YSYEKL. DNA for the CDR3: TGCGCCAGCAGCCAAGAGAGGTCAGGGGGGCCCCAGCATTTT. Translation: CASSQERSGGPQHF.

The chain carries TRBV7-9 and TRBJ2-2; D possibly corresponds to TRBD2 (7 bases). Per the germline V gene, CDR1 is SEHNR and CDR2 is FQNEAQ (reference sequence). V lost 2 bases to trimming and J lost 2 bases, with 18 bases between them. The CDR3 extends over 18 amino acids. CDR3 protein: CASSLSLSGDTNTGELFF. CDR3 in DNA: TGTGCCAGCAGCTTAAGTCTCAGCGGGGACACCAACACCGGGGAGCTGTTTTTT. The full variable domain, completed using reference TRBV7-9 and TRBJ2-2, is DTGVSQNPRHKITKRGQNVTFRCDPISEHNRLYWYRQTLGQGPEFLTYFQNEAQLEKSRLLSDRFSAERPKGSFSTLEIQRTEQGDSAMYLCASSLSLSGDTNTGELFFGEGSRLTVL.